The sequence of this T cell receptor beta chain was determined in a study of T-cell memory formation after mild COVID-19. Study-wide findings and caveats: Clones from the second wave (peaking day 37) had unconfirmed SARS-CoV-2 specificity. Contracting CD4+ clones sat mainly in CM and EM; CD8+ in EMRA.

A word on this clonotype: Its antigen remains unidentified.

The germline V gene has CDR1 SEHNR and CDR2 FQNEAQ (reference sequence). With 4 bases clipped from V and 9 bases from J, the junction kept 8 bases outside the gene matches. The CDR3 is 15 residues long. TCRdb re-analysed the 5' RACE reads in MiXCR, keeping a single row per CDR3 protein. There are some 320,000 distinct CDR3 sequences in the sample; more than 13% occur only once, and 20% to 25% lies in the top ten. The J gene is TRBJ1-6, the V gene TRBV7-9, with 8 bases that match TRBD1. This TCR was recovered from a young man who had mild COVID-19 (a few samples of this study predate the infection). Cell type and time point are not known. Sequenced sample: PBMCs or a T cell subset sorted from them (not recorded which). Here the CDR3 DNA reads TGTGCCAGCAGCTGGGGGACAGGTGTGGCTTCACCCCTCCACTTT. Its translation: CASSWGTGVASPLHF.